Shown below are 25 T cell receptor beta chains from a single sample sequenced in a study. Treg sorting used a CD4+CD25+CD127-/low gate. MiXCR was run by TCRdb on the 5' RACE reads, yielding one entry per CDR3 protein. The table includes under 65,000 distinct CDR3 sequences, roughly 20% detected once. The sequenced material came from tumor-infiltrating Tregs sorted from the breast tumor. Every receptor here comes from a female donor with breast cancer.

By frequency in the sample, this clonotype is medium-sized. The V gene is TRBV7-2, the J gene TRBJ2-3; D not resolved. The CDR3 is 14 residues long. Trimming shortened V by 3 bases and J by 2 bases, and 9 bases separated the two germline ends. The germline CDR1 and CDR2 sequences are SGHTA and FQGNSA. CDR3: CASSFYRLTDTQYF. The DNA for the CDR3 is TGTGCCAGCAGCTTCTACCGGCTCACAGATACGCAGTATTTT. The full variable domain, in which reference TRBV7-2 and TRBJ2-3 provide the parts outside the CDR3, is GAGVSQSPSNKVTEKGKDVELRCDPISGHTALYWYRQSLGQGLEFLIYFQGNSAPDKSGLPSDRFSAERTGGSVSTLTIQRTQQEDSAVYLCASSFYRLTDTQYFGPGTRLTVL.

In this sample, this clonotype turned up many times. The chain recombines TRBV5-1 with TRBJ2-1; possibly TRBD1 for D (6 bases). The germline gives CDR1 SGHRS, CDR2 YFSETQ. The germline V and J ends were trimmed by 5 bases and 9 bases, with 12 bases remaining between them. There are 12 residues in the CDR3. As DNA, the CDR3 is TGCGCCAGCAGGTCAGGGGCTGGTGAGCAGTTCTTC. It encodes CASRSGAGEQFF.

About this clonotype itself: The CDR3 end shows no conserved phenylalanine or tryptophan, and so a read error is likely. V and J are TRBV7-9 and TRBJ2-2; D is undetermined. Germline CDR1 is SEHNR and CDR2 is FQNEAQ (reference sequence). There are 15 residues in the CDR3. CDR3 protein: CASSLYGSGTRELFL. CDR3 coding DNA: TGTGCCAGCAGCTTATATGGTTCGGGCACCCGGGAGCTGTTTTTG.

The chain joins TRBV28 to TRBJ1-1, with D tentatively TRBD1 (5 bases). In germline, CDR1 is MDHEN, CDR2 SYDVKM. The CDR3 has 12 amino acids. Trimming cost V 4 bases and J 7 bases, with 10 bases left between them. CDR3 region: CASSSGGFEAFF. CDR3 coding DNA: TGTGCCAGCAGTTCGGGGGGGTTTGAAGCTTTCTTT.

In this sample, this clonotype turned up many times. The rearrangement joins TRBV9 to TRBJ2-7; possible D gene TRBD1, 5 bases. Germline-derived CDR1 and CDR2 are SGDLS and YYNGEE. The CDR3 is 9 residues long. This CDR3 is CAAGYEQYF. CDR3 nucleotides: TGTGCAGCAGGGTACGAGCAGTACTTC.

The J gene is TRBJ1-1, the V gene TRBV12-3 or TRBV12-4; unclear D gene. This CDR3 is built from 13 residues. Deletions cut 7 bases from V and 1 base from J, with 10 bases between. Here the CDR3 DNA reads TGTGCCAGCAACGATATGGGGAACACTGAAGCTTTCTTT. This translates into CASNDMGNTEAFF.

The chain couples TRBV11-2 to TRBJ2-3; 8 bases map to TRBD1. The CDR3 runs to 16 residues. Germline-derived CDR1 and CDR2 are SGHAT and FQNNGV. The V segment lost 1 base and the J segment 2 bases; nucleotides outside the gene matches: 5. CDR3 coding DNA: TGTGCCAGCAGCTTAGTTGGGACAGGCCACACAGATACGCAGTATTTT. It yields the protein CASSLVGTGHTDTQYF.

The table lists this clonotype with a few counts. The rearrangement links TRBV6-1 to TRBJ2-7; D possibly corresponds to TRBD1 (5 bases). Trimming shortened V by 6 bases and J by 2 bases, and 8 bases separated the two germline ends. The germline CDR1 and CDR2 sequences are MNHNS and SASEGT. CDR3 size: 12 residues. The CDR3 here is CASRWGPYEQYF. The CDR3 coding sequence is TGTGCCAGCAGGTGGGGCCCCTACGAGCAGTACTTC.

A few counts support this clonotype. The chain employs TRBV5-1 and TRBJ2-1, with 9 nucleotides matching TRBD2. This CDR3 region has 14 residues. In germline, CDR1 is SGHRS, CDR2 YFSETQ. V was clipped by 0 bases and J by 8 bases; unmatched bases: 3. CDR3 loop: CASSLVSGSDEQFF. DNA of the CDR3: TGCGCCAGCAGCTTGGTTAGCGGGAGTGATGAGCAGTTCTTC.

The chain carries TRBV15 and TRBJ1-2; D gene ambiguous. Between the trimmed V and J ends, which lost 4 bases and 3 bases, there was a span of 21 bases. The CDR3 runs to 17 residues. Germline loops: CDR1 LNHNV, CDR2 YYDKDF (reference sequence). The CDR3, as DNA: TGTGCCACCAGCAAAATCGTGTTGGCTGGCGGAGACTATGGCTACACCTTC. Translated, it gives CATSKIVLAGGDYGYTF.

The chain is built from TRBV20-1 and TRBJ2-4; D ambiguous. The V and J ends lost 5 bases and 1 base respectively, with 15 bases between them. This CDR3 is built from 15 residues. CDR1 and CDR2 from the germline V gene are DFQATT and SNEGSKA (reference sequence). The CDR3 DNA sequence: TGCAGTGCTGAATGGCCCCAAGGGGCCAAAAACATTCAGTACTTC. Translated: CSAEWPQGAKNIQYF.

This clonotype was found many times. The chain uses TRBV10-3 and TRBJ2-7; a weak D match, TRBD2 (6 bases). The CDR3 loop spans 13 amino acids. V was clipped by 10 bases and J by 4 bases, with 17 bases between them. Germline-derived CDR1 and CDR2 are ENHRY and SYGVKD. CDR3 nucleotide sequence: TGTGCCACCGGAGGCCGGGAGATGTACGAGCAGTACTTC. Translating it yields CATGGREMYEQYF.

This chain connects TRBV10-3 to TRBJ2-5, with 13 positions matching TRBD2. The CDR3 runs 15 residues. The germline V gene encodes CDR1 ENHRY and CDR2 SYGVKD. Germline trimming cut 0 bases from V and 5 bases from J; bases unmatched to any gene: 0. In nucleotides, the CDR3 is TGTGCCATCAGTGAGTCGACTAGCGGGAGGGAGACCCAGTACTTC. This encodes CAISESTSGRETQYF.

This clonotype was found many times. This chain joins TRBV7-9 and TRBJ1-1; D not resolved. CDR3 size: 15 residues. With 4 bases removed from V and 4 bases from J, the gap between germline ends came to 16 bases. Looked up from germline, CDR1 is SEHNR and CDR2 is FQNEAQ (reference sequence). DNA of the CDR3: TGTGCCAGCAGCTCGGAGGTAGGGTCGGGCACTGAAGCTTTCTTT. This translates into CASSSEVGSGTEAFF.

Turning to this clonotype: A much bigger clone sits one base away, suggesting this may be a read error. The chain employs TRBV12-3 or TRBV12-4 and TRBJ1-1; D is undetermined. The CDR3 has 12 amino acids. CDR3 sequence (DNA): TGTGCCAGCAATTTACGGGCAGGTGAAGCTTTCTTT. Translated, it gives CASNLRAGEAFF.

V usage is TRBV4-1 and J usage is TRBJ2-7; TRBD2 matches 9 bases. The CDR3 covers 14 residues. The ends lost 2 bases at V and 3 bases at J; junction bases unmatched: 2. Germline CDR1 MGHRA, CDR2 YSYEKL. CDR3 region: CASSQLAGIYEQYF. DNA of the CDR3: TGCGCCAGCAGCCAACTAGCGGGGATCTACGAGCAGTACTTC.

In the case of this clonotype: Its ends do not fully match the called genes, so a read error is possible. The genes are TRBV20-1 and TRBJ2-7; 7 nucleotides match TRBD2. CDR3 size: 13 residues. CDR1 and CDR2 (germline): DFQATT, SNEGSKA (reference sequence). CDR3 region: CSACEAGCYEQCF. CDR3 nucleotides: TGCAGTGCCTGCGAAGCGGGATGCTACGAGCAGTGCTTC.

About this clonotype: The conserved closing phenylalanine or tryptophan is absent in this CDR3, likely reflecting a read error. The DNA of the CDR3 is TGTGCCAGCAAAAGGGAACGGAATGAGCCCCAGCATTGT. It translates to CASKRERNEPQHC. The chain is built from TRBV27 and TRBJ1-5, with D unclear. The V gene's germline CDR1 is MNHEY and CDR2 SMNVEV (reference sequence). The CDR3 totals 13 residues. The ends were cut back, 7 bases at V and 8 bases at J, with 15 bases in the middle.

This clonotype was seen repeatedly, ten times or more. The genes are TRBV20-1 and TRBJ1-2, with TRBD1 matching over 9 bases. There are 13 residues in the CDR3. V shed 3 bases, J shed 6 bases, and the junction held 5 bases outside the gene matches. Germline CDR1 reads DFQATT; CDR2 reads SNEGSKA (reference sequence). CDR3 coding DNA: TGCAGTGCTAGCGGGGGACAGGGTCATGGCTACACCTTC. Translation gives CSASGGQGHGYTF.

This clonotype was observed a few times. The V and J genes are TRBV5-1 and TRBJ1-2, with 8 bases identical to TRBD1. This CDR3 is 14 amino acids long. Germline V gene lookup returns CDR1 SGHRS and CDR2 YFSETQ. V shed 1 base, J shed 3 bases, and the junction held 2 bases outside the gene matches. CDR3 DNA sequence: TGCGCCAGCAGCTTGACAGGGGGTTACTATGGCTACACCTTC. It codes for CASSLTGGYYGYTF.

This clonotype was observed a handful of times. The rearrangement uses TRBV20-1 and TRBJ2-7, with D tentatively TRBD1 or TRBD2 (7 bases each). This CDR3 is 15 amino acids long. Germline V CDR1 and CDR2: DFQATT, SNEGSKA (reference sequence). V lost 6 bases and J lost 3, with 21 bases in between. CDR3: CSATTRQGGSYEQYF. The CDR3 nucleotides read TGCAGTGCAACCACTAGACAGGGAGGGAGCTACGAGCAGTACTTC.

The chain combines TRBV6-5 with TRBJ2-7, with TRBD2 as a possible D gene (6 bases). The germline gives CDR1 MNHEY, CDR2 SVGAGI. Trimming removed 4 bases from V and 4 bases from J, with 17 bases in between. The CDR3 totals 15 residues. CDR3 in amino acids: CASSSPISTSYEQYF. CDR3 DNA: TGTGCCAGCAGTTCACCTATCTCGACTAGTTACGAGCAGTACTTC.

This clonotype was detected ten times or more. The rearrangement joins TRBV19 to TRBJ1-5; D unresolved. Germline V CDR1 and CDR2: LNHDA, SQIVND (reference sequence). Trimming shortened V by 5 bases and J by 2 bases, and 10 bases separated the two germline ends. There are 14 residues in the CDR3. This CDR3 is CASSVVWGNQPQHF. CDR3 sequence (DNA): TGTGCCAGTAGTGTCGTCTGGGGCAATCAGCCCCAGCATTTT.

This clonotype was found a few times. The rearrangement links TRBV5-1 to TRBJ2-3; D is possibly TRBD2 (6 bases). Germline V gene sequence: CDR1 SGHRS, CDR2 YFSETQ. The ends were cut back, 3 bases at V and 3 bases at J, with 14 bases in the middle. The CDR3 is made up of 15 amino acids. Written as DNA, the CDR3 is TGCGCCAGCAGCTCCAGACTAGGAACAACAGATACGCAGTATTTT. Amino acids: CASSSRLGTTDTQYF.

This CDR3 reads CASSEARRGGSYNSPLHF. CDR3 DNA sequence: TGTGCCAGCAGTGAAGCGCGGAGAGGGGGCTCCTATAATTCACCCCTCCACTTT. The chain recombines TRBV6-1 with TRBJ1-6; D perhaps matches TRBD1 (6 bases). There are 18 residues in the CDR3. Germline V gives CDR1 MNHNS, CDR2 SASEGT. The V gene lost 0 bases and the J gene lost 0 bases, with 12 bases spanning the gap.